These 18 T cell receptor beta chains share one sample of origin, sequenced in a study of preoperative IRX-2 immunotherapy in early breast cancer. Treatment in this sample: preoperative locoregional IRX-2 cytokine immunotherapy. TCRdb's table, derived via immunoSEQ multiplex PCR, lists solely in-frame clones and lacks some. The sample lists some 99,000 clones, roughly 85% seen once, with roughly 1.9% in the top ten. The sequencing used tumor tissue, collected after IRX-2 immunotherapy. These receptors were taken from a human donor with breast cancer.

The V gene is TRBV18, the J gene TRBJ2-7; D gene ambiguous. Trimming stripped 2 bases from V and 2 bases from J, with 7 bases between. Germline V lookup: CDR1 KGHSH, CDR2 LQKENI. The CDR3 covers 13 residues. CDR3 coding DNA: TGTGCCAGCTCACCAACGGAAACCTACGAGCAGTACTTC. This sequence encodes CASSPTETYEQYF.

The CDR3 sequence: CASSFWLAGGSYNEQFF. Written as DNA, the CDR3 is TGCGCCAGCAGCTTTTGGCTAGCGGGAGGATCCTACAATGAGCAGTTCTTC. J is TRBJ2-1 and V is TRBV5-1; 11 bases agree with TRBD2. V trimming: 2 bases; J trimming: 1 base; junction bases outside the gene matches: 5. CDR1 is SGHRS, CDR2 YFSETQ, per germline. The CDR3 is 17 residues long.

The rearrangement uses TRBV28 and TRBJ2-7, with 10 bases aligning to TRBD2. Looked up from germline, CDR1 is MDHEN and CDR2 is SYDVKM. This CDR3 contains 13 residues. J lost 5 bases, V lost 8 bases, and 6 bases had no gene match. CDR3 DNA sequence: TGTGCCAGCCGTCGGACTAGCGGTAACGAGCAGTACTTC. It encodes CASRRTSGNEQYF.

The V call is TRBV29-1, the J call TRBJ2-7, with 14 bases identical to TRBD2. This CDR3 contains 14 residues. Losses at the gene ends were 4 bases for V and 7 bases for J; bases not matched to a gene: 6. From germline, CDR1 is SQVTM and CDR2 ANQGSEA. CDR3 amino acids: CSVAPGTSGREQYF. The CDR3, as DNA: TGCAGCGTTGCTCCCGGGACTAGCGGGAGAGAGCAGTACTTC.

The CDR3 DNA reads as TGTGCCAGCTCACCTGGTCGGCGGAACTATGGCTACACCTTC. It is translated as CASSPGRRNYGYTF. The V and J genes are TRBV18 and TRBJ1-2; D remains ambiguous. Germline loops: CDR1 KGHSH, CDR2 LQKENI. V lost 3 bases and J lost 2, with 10 bases in between. This CDR3 contains 14 residues.

The rearrangement uses TRBV10-1 and TRBJ2-3, with unresolved D. This CDR3 is 13 amino acids long. V lost 3 bases to trimming and J lost 3 bases, with 7 bases between them. Germline V lookup: CDR1 WNHNN, CDR2 SYGVQD (reference sequence). CDR3 sequence reads: CASSDPGTDTQYF. CDR3 nucleotides: TGCGCCAGCAGTGACCCCGGGACAGATACGCAGTATTTT.

This clone was recorded only once. The chain employs TRBV28 and TRBJ2-1; 7 positions match TRBD1. The CDR3 is made up of 16 amino acids. From germline, CDR1 is MDHEN and CDR2 SYDVKM. With V trimmed by 1 base and J by 0 bases, 3 bases remained unmatched. The CDR3 DNA is TGTGCCAGCAGTTTATCGGGGACAGTCTCCTACAATGAGCAGTTCTTC. Translating gives CASSLSGTVSYNEQFF.

CDR3: CASSLSGPYHSGANVLTF. Written as DNA, the CDR3 is TGTGCCAGCAGTTTATCAGGACCGTACCACTCTGGGGCCAACGTCCTGACTTTC. V gene TRBV6-8 combines with J gene TRBJ2-6; unclear D gene. Germline V gives CDR1 MNHGY, CDR2 SAAAGT. The CDR3 is made up of 18 amino acids. V lost 4 bases, J lost 0 bases, and 16 bases lay in between.

This sequence joins TRBV19 and TRBJ2-1, with unresolved D. The V gene lost 5 bases and the J gene lost 5 bases, with 16 bases spanning the gap. The CDR3 covers 15 residues. CDR1 is LNHDA and CDR2 is SQIVND in the germline V gene (reference sequence). The chain's CDR3 is CASSGPSDGNNEQFF. DNA of the CDR3: TGTGCCAGTAGTGGCCCGTCGGACGGTAACAATGAGCAGTTCTTC. The whole variable domain, remainder taken from reference TRBV19 and TRBJ2-1, is DGGITQSPKYLFRKEGQNVTLSCEQNLNHDAMYWYRQDPGQGLRLIYYSQIVNDFQKGDIAEGYSVSREKKESFPLTVTSAQKNPTAFYLCASSGPSDGNNEQFFGPGTRLTVL.

This clone turned up a few times. The chain is built from TRBV7-7 and TRBJ1-2; no clear D. The V gene lost 3 bases and the J gene lost 2 bases, with 10 bases spanning the gap. The germline gives CDR1 SSHAT, CDR2 FNYEAQ (reference sequence). The CDR3 length is 14 residues. The CDR3 region is CASSFRGENYGYTF. In DNA, the CDR3 is TGTGCCAGCAGCTTTAGAGGAGAAAACTATGGCTACACCTTC. The full variable domain, in which reference TRBV7-7 and TRBJ1-2 provide the parts outside the CDR3, is GAGVSQSPRYKVTKRGQDVTLRCDPISSHATLYWYQQALGQGPEFLTYFNYEAQPDKSGLPSDRFSAERPEGSISTLTIQRTEQRDSAMYRCASSFRGENYGYTFGSGTRLTVV.

V usage is TRBV15 and J usage is TRBJ2-7, with D possibly TRBD2 on 5 matching bases. The CDR3 has 16 residues. The germline CDR1 and CDR2 sequences are LNHNV and YYDKDF (reference sequence). The V end was cut by 0 bases, the J end by 4 bases, with 16 bases between. The CDR3 coding sequence is TGTGCCACCAGCAGAGATATTGTACTAGGACCATACGAGCAGTACTTC. This gives the protein CATSRDIVLGPYEQYF. The variable domain in full, with the rest retrieved from reference TRBV15 and TRBJ2-7, is DAMVIQNPRYQVTQFGKPVTLSCSQTLNHNVMYWYQQKSSQAPKLLFHYYDKDFNNEADTPDNFQSRRPNTSFCFLDIRSPGLGDTAMYLCATSRDIVLGPYEQYFGPGTRLTVT.

The chain employs TRBV19 and TRBJ2-2; perhaps TRBD2 as D (5 bases). Trimming shortened V by 8 bases and J by 3 bases, and 10 bases separated the two germline ends. Germline V gene sequence: CDR1 LNHDA, CDR2 SQIVND (reference sequence). There are 13 residues in the CDR3. The CDR3 loop reads CASPDGDTGELFF. The CDR3 DNA sequence: TGTGCCAGTCCAGACGGGGACACCGGGGAGCTGTTTTTT.

This clone showed up just once. The genes are TRBV10-2 and TRBJ2-3; 10 bases fit TRBD2. Germline CDR1 WSHSY, CDR2 SAAADI. With 7 bases clipped from V and 1 base from J, the junction kept 2 bases outside the gene matches. The length of the CDR3 is 14 residues. The CDR3 DNA follows: TGCGCCAGCACCCTAGCGGGAGGCACAGATACGCAGTATTTT. This codes for CASTLAGGTDTQYF.

V and J are TRBV6-8 and TRBJ2-3, with D hard to call. The CDR3 loop spans 15 amino acids. V was pared by 2 bases and J by 2 bases, with 11 bases between. Germline values: CDR1 MNHGY, CDR2 SAAAGT. CDR3 loop: CASSYRLLDTDTQYF. DNA for the CDR3: TGTGCCAGCAGTTACAGGTTACTCGACACAGATACGCAGTATTTT.

This chain links TRBV6-8 with TRBJ1-4; 9 nucleotides agree with TRBD1. The CDR3 is 15 residues long. Germline lookup yields CDR1 MNHGY and CDR2 SAAAGT. The V gene end was trimmed by 5 bases and the J gene end by 6 bases; junction bases not matched to a gene: 7. CDR3 in amino acids: CASSPSGDRDEKLFF. CDR3 coding DNA: TGTGCCAGCAGTCCCTCGGGGGACAGGGATGAAAAACTGTTTTTT.

This clone was counted a single time. In nucleotides, the CDR3 is TGCAGCGTTAGCAACCGAATGAACACTGAAGCTTTCTTT. This sequence encodes CSVSNRMNTEAFF. This rearrangement joins TRBV29-1 to TRBJ1-1; D is uncertain. The CDR3 is 13 amino acids. CDR1 and CDR2 from the germline V gene are SQVTM and ANQGSEA. Trimming stripped 5 bases from V and 0 bases from J, with 10 bases between.

With respect to this clone: At one boundary the junction diverges from the germline segment, which might be a read error. J is TRBJ1-3 and V is TRBV7-2, with D tentatively TRBD1 (6 bases). Germline lookup yields CDR1 SGHTA and CDR2 FQGNSA. This CDR3 is 18 amino acids long. CDR3 nucleotides: TGTGCCAGCAGCGTAGCTATCCCAACCAGGGGATCCGGAAACACCATATATTTT. It codes for CASSVAIPTRGSGNTIYF.

The chain links TRBV18 to TRBJ2-7; 9 nucleotides agree with TRBD1. The CDR3 is 13 amino acids. Germline CDR1 KGHSH, CDR2 LQKENI. The J segment lost 5 bases and the V segment lost 3 bases, leaving 2 bases of the junction unmatched. The CDR3 sequence is CASSPGQGNEQYF. CDR3 bases: TGTGCCAGCTCACCGGGACAGGGAAACGAGCAGTACTTC. Looking up the rest from reference TRBV18 and TRBJ2-7 gives the full variable domain: NAGVMQNPRHLVRRRGQEARLRCSPMKGHSHVYWYRQLPEEGLKFMVYLQKENIIDESGMPKERFSAEFPKEGPSILRIQQVVRGDSAAYFCASSPGQGNEQYFGPGTRLTVT.